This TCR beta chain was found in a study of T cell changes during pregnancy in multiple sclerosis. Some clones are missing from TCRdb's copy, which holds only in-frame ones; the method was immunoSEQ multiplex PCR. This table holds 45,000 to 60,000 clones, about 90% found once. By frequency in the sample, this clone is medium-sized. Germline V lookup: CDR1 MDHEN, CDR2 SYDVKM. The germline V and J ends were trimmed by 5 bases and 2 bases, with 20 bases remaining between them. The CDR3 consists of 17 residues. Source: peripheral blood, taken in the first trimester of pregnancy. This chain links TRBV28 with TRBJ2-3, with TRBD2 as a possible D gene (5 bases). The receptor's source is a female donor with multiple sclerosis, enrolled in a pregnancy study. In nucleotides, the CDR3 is TGTGCCAGCAGTCTCGGACTCCCCGTTCTCCTCACAGATACGCAGTATTTT. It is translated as CASSLGLPVLLTDTQYF.